Listed below are T cell receptor beta chains from one sample, sequenced in a study of blood T cell repertoires in COVID-19. Sequenced by immunoSEQ multiplex PCR; TCRdb stores in-frame clones only, minus some. The sample contains around 50,000 clones, 85% to 90% of which appear only once. What was sequenced was peripheral blood. Receptors originate from a man in his 60s with acute or convalescent COVID-19. Both conserved end residues are part of each CDR3. Fields, in order: V gene, J gene, clone size, D gene, CDR3 DNA, CDR3 protein. D genes are given only for firm matches. Not all rows give a size; the values are once, few, many and, for expanded clones, a class.

>TRBV4-3|TRBJ2-2|.|TRBD1
TGCGCCAGCAGCCAAGTAGGGTCGGGACAGGGGTACACCGGGGAGCTGTTTTTT
CASSQVGSGQGYTGELFF
>TRBV28|TRBJ2-3|.|.
TGTGCCAGCAGTCCAGGGGCTTCCACAGATACGCAGTATTTT
CASSPGASTDTQYF
>TRBV19|TRBJ2-7|once|TRBD2
TGTGCCAGTAGTACTACACTAGCGTCCTTCTTCGAGCAGTACTTC
CASSTTLASFFEQYF
>TRBV30|TRBJ2-2|.|.
TGTGCCTGGAAAAGCGGCGCGGCCACGAACACCGGGGAGCTGTTTTTT
CAWKSGAATNTGELFF
>TRBV29-1|TRBJ2-7|once|TRBD1
TGCAGCGTTGAAGATCGGACAGGGTTACGGCTCGAGCAGTACTTC
CSVEDRTGLRLEQYF
>TRBV12-3/TRBV12-4|TRBJ2-5|.|TRBD2
TGTGCCAGCACCCTCGGGGGGGAAGAGACCCAGTACTTC
CASTLGGEETQYF
>TRBV19|TRBJ1-1|.|TRBD1
TGTGCCAGTAGACCCGACAGGGCCACTGAAGCTTTCTTT
CASRPDRATEAFF
>TRBV29-1|TRBJ2-1|.|TRBD2
TGCAGCGTCTTCCTGACTAGCGGGAGATCAAATGAGCAGTTCTTC
CSVFLTSGRSNEQFF
>TRBV18|TRBJ2-5|.|.
TGTGCCAGCTCACCACGCGCTAGTAGCCAAGAGACCCAGTACTTC
CASSPRASSQETQYF
>TRBV2|TRBJ1-2|.|.
TGTGCCAGCAGTCAGAGACTCGGGGGACTTGATGGCTACACCTTC
CASSQRLGGLDGYTF
>TRBV7-2|TRBJ2-2|.|TRBD1
TGTGCCAGCAGCCAGAGGACAGGGGGCGCAGGAACCGGGGAGCTGTTTTTT
CASSQRTGGAGTGELFF
>TRBV27|TRBJ2-3|.|TRBD2
TGTGCCAGCAGTTTATGGGCTAGCGGAAACACAGATACGCAGTATTTT
CASSLWASGNTDTQYF
>TRBV29-1|TRBJ1-1|.|TRBD1
TGCAGCGTTGCAAGTACTACAGGGGGGGGGAACACTGAAGCTTTCTTT
CSVASTTGGGNTEAFF
>TRBV7-3|TRBJ2-2|few|.
TGTGCCAGCAGCTTACAGGGTGTCGGGGAGCTGTTTTTT
CASSLQGVGELFF
>TRBV28|TRBJ2-3|.|TRBD2
TGTGCCAGCAGCAACAACCTAGCGGGGGGAGATACGCAGTATTTT
CASSNNLAGGDTQYF
>TRBV29-1|TRBJ2-7|.|TRBD2
TGCAGCGTTGAGGGCCTAGCGGGGGCCTACGAGCAGTACTTC
CSVEGLAGAYEQYF